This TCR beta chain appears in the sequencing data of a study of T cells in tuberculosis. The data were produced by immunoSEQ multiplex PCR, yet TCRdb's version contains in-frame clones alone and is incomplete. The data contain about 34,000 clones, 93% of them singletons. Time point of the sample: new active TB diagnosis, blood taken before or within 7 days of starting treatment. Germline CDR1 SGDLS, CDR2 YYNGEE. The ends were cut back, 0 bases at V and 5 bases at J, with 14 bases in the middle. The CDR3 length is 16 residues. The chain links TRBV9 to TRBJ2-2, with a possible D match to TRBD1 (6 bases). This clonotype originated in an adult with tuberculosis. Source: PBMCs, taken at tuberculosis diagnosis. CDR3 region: CASSVANRAWTGELFF. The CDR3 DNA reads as TGTGCCAGCAGCGTAGCTAACAGGGCTTGGACCGGGGAGCTGTTTTTT.